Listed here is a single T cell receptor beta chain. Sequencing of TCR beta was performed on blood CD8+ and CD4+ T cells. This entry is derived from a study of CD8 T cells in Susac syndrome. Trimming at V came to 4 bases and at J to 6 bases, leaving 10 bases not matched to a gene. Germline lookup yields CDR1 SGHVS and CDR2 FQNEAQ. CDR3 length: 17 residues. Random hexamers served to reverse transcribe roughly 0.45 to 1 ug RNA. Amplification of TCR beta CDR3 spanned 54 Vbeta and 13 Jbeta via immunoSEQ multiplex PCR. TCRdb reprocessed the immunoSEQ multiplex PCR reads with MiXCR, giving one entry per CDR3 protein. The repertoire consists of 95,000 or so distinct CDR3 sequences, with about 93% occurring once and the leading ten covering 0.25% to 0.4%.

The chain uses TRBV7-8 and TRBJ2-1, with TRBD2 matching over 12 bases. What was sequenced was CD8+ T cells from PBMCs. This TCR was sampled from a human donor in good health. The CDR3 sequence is CASSSTASGGAGNEQFF. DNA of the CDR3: TGTGCCAGCAGCTCCACAGCTAGCGGGGGGGCCGGCAATGAGCAGTTCTTC.